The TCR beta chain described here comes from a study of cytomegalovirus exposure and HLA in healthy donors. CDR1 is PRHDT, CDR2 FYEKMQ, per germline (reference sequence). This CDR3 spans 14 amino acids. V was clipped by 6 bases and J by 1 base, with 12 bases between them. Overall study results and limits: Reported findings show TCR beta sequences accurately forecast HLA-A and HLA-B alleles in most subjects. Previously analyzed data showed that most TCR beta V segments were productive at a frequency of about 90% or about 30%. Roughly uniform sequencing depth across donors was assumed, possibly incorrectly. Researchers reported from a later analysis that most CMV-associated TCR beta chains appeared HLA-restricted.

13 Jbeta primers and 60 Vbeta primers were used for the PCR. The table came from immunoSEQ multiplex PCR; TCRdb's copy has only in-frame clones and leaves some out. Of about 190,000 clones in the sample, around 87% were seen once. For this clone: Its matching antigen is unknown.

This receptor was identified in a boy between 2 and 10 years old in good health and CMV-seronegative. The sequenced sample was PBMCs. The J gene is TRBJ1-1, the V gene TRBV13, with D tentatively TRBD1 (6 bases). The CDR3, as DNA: TGTGCCAGCAGTACCCTGGACAGGAACACTGAAGCTTTCTTT. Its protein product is CASSTLDRNTEAFF. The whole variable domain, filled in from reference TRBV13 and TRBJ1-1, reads AAGVIQSPRHLIKEKRETATLKCYPIPRHDTVYWYQQGPGQDPQFLISFYEKMQSDKGSIPDRFSAQQFSDYHSELNMSSLELGDSALYFCASSTLDRNTEAFFGQGTRLTVV.